Below, 27 T cell receptor beta chains from the same sample are listed, as sequenced in a study of early T cells in non-severe SARS-CoV-2 infection. MiXCR was run by TCRdb on the 5' RACE reads, yielding one entry per CDR3 protein. Of around 75,000 distinct CDR3 sequences in the sample, about 9% were seen once. The sequenced material came from whole blood. The receptor source for this set is an adult who was a healthcare worker with PCR-confirmed SARS-CoV-2 infection or an uninfected control (not recorded which).

The rearrangement links TRBV19 to TRBJ2-2; 13 bases are shared with TRBD2. Per the germline V gene, CDR1 is LNHDA and CDR2 is SQIVND (reference sequence). The V segment lost 6 bases and the J segment 7 bases; nucleotides outside the gene matches: 14. The CDR3 spans 18 residues. CDR3 DNA: TGTGCCAGTAGGGTGACTAGCGGGAGGCTCATCGACAGCGGGGAGCTGTTTTTT. Amino acids: CASRVTSGRLIDSGELFF.

In this sample, this clonotype turned up many times. The chain carries TRBV6-1 and TRBJ2-2; D ambiguous. Trimming removed 8 bases from V and 1 base from J, with 11 bases in between. From germline, CDR1 is MNHNS and CDR2 SASEGT. This CDR3 contains 14 residues. The CDR3 DNA sequence: TGTGCCAGCGGTAAGACTCAGAACACCGGGGAGCTGTTTTTT. Protein product: CASGKTQNTGELFF.

The chain couples TRBV20-1 to TRBJ2-7; 10 positions agree with TRBD2. The CDR3 is made up of 15 amino acids. V gave up 6 bases and J gave up 4 bases; unmatched junction bases: 12. Germline CDR1 and CDR2: DFQATT and SNEGSKA (reference sequence). CDR3 loop: CSAPSSSGGFYEQYF. CDR3 DNA: TGCAGTGCCCCTTCGAGTAGCGGGGGGTTTTACGAGCAGTACTTC.

This clonotype was seen ten or more times. The V gene is TRBV7-6, the J gene TRBJ2-7; possibly TRBD1 or TRBD2 for D (5 bases each). Germline V CDR1 and CDR2: SGHVS, FNYEAQ. This CDR3 is built from 16 residues. Trimming removed 5 bases at V and 2 bases at J, with 19 bases between. The CDR3 DNA is TGTGCCAGCAGCCCCCAGGCCCGCCCGGGACCCTACGAGCAGTACTTC. Its translation: CASSPQARPGPYEQYF.

This chain uses TRBV25-1 with TRBJ2-3; D perhaps matches TRBD2 (7 bases). Germline CDR1 and CDR2: MGHDK and SYGVNS. There are 14 residues in the CDR3. V lost 7 bases and J 0 bases, leaving 11 bases between the germline ends. The CDR3 here is CASIGGLSTDTQYF. The CDR3 DNA follows: TGTGCCAGCATCGGGGGGCTGAGCACAGATACGCAGTATTTT.

This clonotype appeared a few times. The rearrangement links TRBV12-3 or TRBV12-4 to TRBJ2-1, with D unclear. There are 13 residues in the CDR3. V was cut by 5 bases and J by 14 bases, with 19 bases left in between. This CDR3 is CASSTRPNEAEFF. The CDR3 DNA follows: TGTGCCAGCAGTACGCGGCCGAATGAGGCCGAGTTCTTC.

This clonotype was observed many times. This rearrangement joins TRBV14 to TRBJ2-7, with 8 bases fitting TRBD1. The germline gives CDR1 SGHDN, CDR2 FVKESK. J was trimmed by 0 bases and V by 3 bases; bases with no gene match: 4. CDR3 length: 15 residues. CDR3 nucleotides: TGTGCCAGCAGCCAGACGACAGGGGCCTCCTACGAGCAGTACTTC. Its translation is CASSQTTGASYEQYF.

Only a few counts were recorded for this clonotype. The chain is built from TRBV27 and TRBJ1-5; D unclear. Germline V gene lookup returns CDR1 MNHEY and CDR2 SMNVEV (reference sequence). V lost 3 bases to trimming and J lost 7 bases, with 16 bases between them. This CDR3 contains 15 residues. The CDR3 loop reads CASSLVPPDGQPQHF. The CDR3 DNA follows: TGTGCCAGCAGTTTGGTGCCCCCGGACGGGCAGCCCCAGCATTTT.

The chain links TRBV6-2 or TRBV6-3 to TRBJ2-2; D possibly corresponds to TRBD1 (6 bases). The CDR3 is made up of 13 amino acids. The germline V gene encodes CDR1 MNHEY and CDR2 SVGEGT. The germline V and J ends were trimmed by 7 bases and 3 bases, with 9 bases remaining between them. CDR3 sequence (DNA): TGTGCCAGCACTGAGGGGGACACCGGGGAGCTGTTTTTT. It encodes CASTEGDTGELFF.

This clonotype came up many times. This chain uses TRBV15 with TRBJ2-7; D is possibly TRBD1 (6 bases). This CDR3 spans 14 amino acids. Trimming stripped 0 bases from V and 4 bases from J, with 10 bases between. From germline, CDR1 is LNHNV and CDR2 YYDKDF (reference sequence). CDR3 amino acids: CATSREGRGYEQYF. CDR3 in DNA: TGTGCCACCAGCAGAGAGGGCAGGGGATACGAGCAGTACTTC.

This clonotype was counted many times. This rearrangement joins TRBV7-6 to TRBJ1-4; tentatively, D is TRBD1 (5 bases). The CDR3 is 15 residues long. Trimming removed 5 bases at V and 0 bases at J, with 10 bases between. Germline-derived CDR1 and CDR2 are SGHVS and FNYEAQ. As DNA, the CDR3 is TGTGCCAGCAGCCGGGCGGGGGCAACTAATGAAAAACTGTTTTTT. Translating gives CASSRAGATNEKLFF.

The table lists this clonotype with many counts. The chain links TRBV18 to TRBJ2-4; a possible D gene is TRBD2 (5 bases). The CDR3 extends over 17 amino acids. The ends were cut back, 6 bases at V and 2 bases at J, with 20 bases in the middle. The germline V gene encodes CDR1 KGHSH and CDR2 LQKENI. The CDR3 DNA reads TGTGCCAGCTCGTTCAATTGGGAGAAGGGAACCAAAAACATTCAGTACTTC. Its protein product is CASSFNWEKGTKNIQYF.

This clonotype was observed at least ten times. The rearrangement joins TRBV7-9 to TRBJ2-2; D is unclear. The CDR3 is 12 amino acids. Germline CDR1 is SEHNR and CDR2 is FQNEAQ (reference sequence). Trimming removed 7 bases from V and 1 base from J, with 4 bases in between. CDR3 nucleotide sequence: TGTGCCAGCAACAGGAACACCGGGGAGCTGTTTTTT. It yields the protein CASNRNTGELFF.

This clonotype counts as medium-sized. This chain uses TRBV27 with TRBJ2-5; TRBD1 matches 12 bases. The ends lost 6 bases at V and 4 bases at J; junction bases unmatched: 15. Germline V CDR1 and CDR2: MNHEY, SMNVEV (reference sequence). CDR3 size: 18 residues. Written as DNA, the CDR3 is TGTGCCAGCAGCCCCCCGTTCGGGACAGGGGGCTCGGGAGAGACCCAGTACTTC. Translation gives CASSPPFGTGGSGETQYF.

There are many counts of this clonotype. The chain is built from TRBV28 and TRBJ1-2; D uncertain. This CDR3 is 15 amino acids long. Per germline, CDR1 MDHEN and CDR2 SYDVKM. The V end was cut by 6 bases, the J end by 8 bases, with 22 bases between. The CDR3 bases are TGTGCCAGCAGCTCCTTCCCGGGGTTTCTCGAAGGCTACACCTTC. This encodes CASSSFPGFLEGYTF.

Many counts were recorded for this clonotype. The rearrangement joins TRBV29-1 to TRBJ2-7, with D possibly being TRBD2 (6 bases). The CDR3 is 14 residues long. The V gene lost 7 bases and the J gene lost 1 base, with 17 bases spanning the gap. Germline-derived CDR1 and CDR2 are SQVTM and ANQGSEA. Here the CDR3 reads CSAQGLDGSYEQYF. CDR3 coding DNA: TGCAGCGCCCAGGGACTGGATGGATCCTACGAGCAGTACTTC.

This clonotype was seen at least ten times. The chain joins TRBV3-1 to TRBJ1-2; perhaps TRBD1 as D (5 bases). Germline V gene sequence: CDR1 LGHDT, CDR2 YNNKEL (reference sequence). Trimming left V 2 bases short and J 10 bases short, with 14 bases between. CDR3 length: 13 residues. CDR3 coding DNA: TGTGCCAGCAGCCAACGGGACCCTACATTCTACACCTTC. Translated: CASSQRDPTFYTF.

The V and J genes are TRBV20-1 and TRBJ2-7, with D uncertain. The CDR3 loop spans 11 amino acids. The germline CDR1 and CDR2 sequences are DFQATT and SNEGSKA (reference sequence). V was shortened by 3 bases and J by 5 bases, with 8 bases between the two germline ends. CDR3 protein: CSARYGNEQYF. For the CDR3, the DNA is TGCAGTGCTAGGTATGGAAACGAGCAGTACTTC.

This clonotype showed up many times. V gene TRBV5-1 combines with J gene TRBJ2-7, with 10 positions matching TRBD2. CDR1 is SGHRS and CDR2 is YFSETQ in the germline V gene. The junction had 2 bases not matched to a gene; V was cut back by 5 bases and J by 0 bases. The CDR3 runs 14 residues. The CDR3 spells CASRASGSSYEQYF. As DNA, the CDR3 is TGCGCCAGCAGGGCTAGCGGGAGCTCCTACGAGCAGTACTTC.

The sample holds many counts of this clonotype. The V call is TRBV6-5, the J call TRBJ2-1; 13 bases align to TRBD2. The germline CDR1 and CDR2 sequences are MNHEY and SVGAGI. The CDR3 spans 15 residues. The V segment lost 7 bases and the J segment 4 bases; nucleotides outside the gene matches: 4. CDR3 region: CASTRTSGGYNEQFF. The CDR3 DNA reads as TGTGCCAGCACCCGGACTAGCGGGGGTTACAATGAGCAGTTCTTC.

This chain links TRBV12-3 or TRBV12-4 with TRBJ2-5, with 15 nucleotides matching TRBD2. This CDR3 spans 17 amino acids. J gave up 5 bases and V 5 bases, and 9 bases lay outside the gene matches. The CDR3 is CASSLAGLAGGGETQYF. The CDR3 coding sequence is TGTGCCAGCAGTCTGGCGGGACTAGCGGGAGGAGGGGAGACCCAGTACTTC.

This clonotype was recorded at least ten times. This chain connects TRBV30 to TRBJ2-7; D is ambiguous. The V gene's germline CDR1 is GTSNPN and CDR2 SVGIG (reference sequence). V lost 5 bases to trimming and J lost 7 bases, with 9 bases between them. CDR3 length: 10 amino acids. CDR3 protein: CAWVGWEQYF. CDR3 nucleotides: TGTGCCTGGGTAGGGTGGGAGCAGTACTTC.

The chain uses TRBV11-2 and TRBJ2-3; the match to TRBD2 covers 8 bases. The germline gives CDR1 SGHAT, CDR2 FQNNGV. The CDR3 loop spans 15 amino acids. Trimming at V came to 4 bases and at J to 6 bases, leaving 9 bases not matched to a gene. The CDR3 DNA follows: TGTGCCAGCAGCTCGGGACTAGTGTCTGGCGATACGCAGTATTTT. This encodes CASSSGLVSGDTQYF.

This clonotype appeared a few times. The chain is built from TRBV20-1 and TRBJ2-2, with D maybe TRBD1 (6 bases). This CDR3 is built from 16 residues. Germline V gene data show CDR1 as DFQATT and CDR2 as SNEGSKA (reference sequence). Trimming left V 3 bases short and J 3 bases short, with 17 bases between. The CDR3 sequence: CSARGAAQGYTGELFF. DNA for the CDR3: TGCAGTGCTAGGGGAGCGGCCCAGGGGTACACCGGGGAGCTGTTTTTT.

This clonotype was counted at least ten times. The chain uses TRBV20-1 and TRBJ2-1; 8 bases match TRBD1. The trim removed 6 bases at V and 11 bases at J, leaving 6 bases unmatched. CDR3 size: 11 residues. The germline CDR1 and CDR2 sequences are DFQATT and SNEGSKA (reference sequence). CDR3 bases: TGCAGTGCCCAGACAGGGGAGAAGCAGTTCTTC. It yields the protein CSAQTGEKQFF.

This clonotype was recorded many times. The genes are TRBV10-1 and TRBJ2-5; maybe TRBD1 (6 bases). V was cut by 4 bases and J by 6 bases, with 12 bases left in between. Germline-derived CDR1 and CDR2 are WNHNN and SYGVQD (reference sequence). This CDR3 has 13 residues. In DNA form, the CDR3 reads TGCGCCAGCAGTGGGCAGGGGTCGCAGACCCAGTACTTC. This sequence encodes CASSGQGSQTQYF.

This chain joins TRBV6-2 or TRBV6-3 and TRBJ2-3, with D unclear. With 0 bases removed from V and 4 bases from J, the gap between germline ends came to 2 bases. The germline V gene has CDR1 MNHEY and CDR2 SVGEGT. This CDR3 region has 12 residues. CDR3 protein: CASSYSPDTQYF. CDR3 bases: TGTGCCAGCAGTTACTCCCCAGATACGCAGTATTTT.